Each of the 9 T cell receptor beta chains below was sequenced from the same sample in a study of response to subunit inactivated influenza vaccine. TCRdb analysed the RT-PCR reads with MiXCR anew, one entry per CDR3 protein. The sample includes roughly 670,000 distinct CDR3 sequences, about 15% of them seen just once. This sample comprised PBMCs from blood, obtained less than 15 days before vaccination. These receptors were obtained from a man aged 45-60 years who received an inactivated influenza vaccine.

This clonotype was found many times. Sequence at one end of the junction differs from germline and may be a read error. The chain joins TRBV5-1 to TRBJ2-5; 11 nucleotides match TRBD2. CDR1 is SGHRS, CDR2 YFSETQ, per germline. This CDR3 region has 15 residues. CDR3 nucleotide sequence: TGTGCCAGCAGCTTAGGGACTAGCGGAGGAGAGACCCAGTACTTC. This translates into CASSLGTSGGETQYF.

V and J are TRBV20-1 and TRBJ2-2; TRBD1 agrees at 8 bases. Losses at the gene ends were 3 bases for V and 4 bases for J; bases not matched to a gene: 4. The CDR3 has 14 residues. The germline CDR1 and CDR2 sequences are DFQATT and SNEGSKA (reference sequence). CDR3 sequence reads: CSASRQGITGELFF. The CDR3 DNA is TGCAGTGCTAGTAGACAGGGGATCACCGGGGAGCTGTTTTTT.

This chain uses TRBV12-3 or TRBV12-4 with TRBJ2-4; maybe TRBD1 (6 bases). V lost 1 base and J 1 base, leaving 26 bases between the germline ends. The CDR3 extends over 21 amino acids. The DNA of the CDR3 is TGTGCCAGCAGTTTAGTAGGACAGTATTCCCATCATTCAGGGGCCAAAAACATTCAGTACTTC. It is translated as CASSLVGQYSHHSGAKNIQYF.

V is TRBV12-2 and J is TRBJ2-7; no DNA check was done on the table's D call, TRBD1. TRBV12-2 is annotated as a pseudogene. CDR3 length: 16 residues. DNA for the CDR3: TGTGCAAGTCGCTTTAAACCGGGACGGGCCATTTACGAGCAGTACTTC. Translation gives CASRFKPGRAIYEQYF.

This clonotype was seen at least ten times. This chain joins TRBV24-1 and TRBJ2-1; 9 bases map to TRBD2. In germline, CDR1 is KGHDR, CDR2 SFDVKD. The V segment lost 5 bases and the J segment 8 bases; nucleotides outside the gene matches: 12. The length of the CDR3 is 16 residues. The CDR3 bases are TGTGCCACCAGTGGGAGGGGCGGGAGGGTTGCCTATGAGCAGTTCTTC. As protein: CATSGRGGRVAYEQFF.

This clonotype has only a few counts. The genes are TRBV7-6 and TRBJ2-2, with D perhaps TRBD1 (5 bases). Germline CDR1 is SGHVS and CDR2 is FNYEAQ. CDR3 size: 17 residues. Deletions cut 5 bases from V and 3 bases from J, with 19 bases between. The CDR3 loop reads CASSQNNKLGDTGELFF. The CDR3, as DNA: TGTGCCAGCAGCCAAAACAATAAGCTAGGGGACACCGGGGAGCTGTTTTTT.

The rearrangement links TRBV11-2 to TRBJ2-1; tentative D call: TRBD2 (6 bases). V gave up 5 bases and J gave up 0 bases, with 17 bases separating them. Looked up from germline, CDR1 is SGHAT and CDR2 is FQNNGV. There are 17 residues in the CDR3. The CDR3 is CASSPFTGGSSYNEQFF. CDR3 in DNA: TGTGCCAGCAGCCCCTTTACTGGAGGGAGCTCCTACAATGAGCAGTTCTTC.

This clonotype was counted many times. The chain recombines TRBV7-2 with TRBJ1-6; 10 bases fit TRBD1. This CDR3 has 15 residues. Trimming cost V 5 bases and J 9 bases; bases outside gene matches: 7. The germline V gene has CDR1 SGHTA and CDR2 FQGNSA. The CDR3 sequence is CASSLRQGAGSPLHF. The DNA of the CDR3 is TGTGCCAGCAGCCTTCGACAGGGGGCGGGTTCACCCCTCCACTTT.

The chain has TRBV5-6 and TRBJ2-7; 8 nucleotides align to TRBD1. CDR1 is SGHDT and CDR2 is YYEEEE in the germline V gene. Trimming cost V 4 bases and J 7 bases; bases outside gene matches: 7. The CDR3 spans 13 residues. CDR3 region: CASSKDRVWEQYF. The CDR3 DNA sequence: TGTGCCAGCAGCAAGGACAGGGTGTGGGAGCAGTACTTC.